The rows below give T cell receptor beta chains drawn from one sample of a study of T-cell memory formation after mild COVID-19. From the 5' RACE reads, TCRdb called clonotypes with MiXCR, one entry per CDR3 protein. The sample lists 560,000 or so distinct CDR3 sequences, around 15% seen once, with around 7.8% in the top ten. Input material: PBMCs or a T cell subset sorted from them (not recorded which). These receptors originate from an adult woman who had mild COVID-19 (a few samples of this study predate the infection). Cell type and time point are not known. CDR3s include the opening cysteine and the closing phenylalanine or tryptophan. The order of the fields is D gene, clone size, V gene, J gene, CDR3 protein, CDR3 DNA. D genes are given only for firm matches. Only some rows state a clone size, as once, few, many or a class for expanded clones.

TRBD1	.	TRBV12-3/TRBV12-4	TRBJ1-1	CASRAGTEGNTEAFF	TGTGCCAGCAGGGCCGGGACAGAAGGGAACACTGAAGCTTTCTTT
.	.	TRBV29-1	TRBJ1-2	CSVFGGDGYTF	TGCAGCGTGTTTGGCGGGGATGGCTACACCTTC
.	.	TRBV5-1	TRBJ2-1	CASSTGTSRNEQFF	TGCGCCAGCAGCACTGGGACTTCCAGGAATGAGCAGTTCTTC
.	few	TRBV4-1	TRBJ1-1	CASSQDGGGGTEAFF	TGCGCCAGCAGCCAAGACGGGGGCGGAGGGACTGAAGCTTTCTTT
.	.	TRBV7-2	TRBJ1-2	CASSLEPLGGYTF	TGTGCCAGCAGCTTAGAGCCACTGGGTGGCTACACCTTC
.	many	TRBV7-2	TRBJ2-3	CASSSEGFTDTQYF	TGTGCCAGCAGCTCCGAGGGGTTCACAGATACGCAGTATTTT
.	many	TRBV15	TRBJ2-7	CATSRDFSREQYF	TGTGCCACCAGCAGAGATTTTTCGCGGGAGCAGTACTTC
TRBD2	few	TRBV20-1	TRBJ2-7	CSARAGSYEQYF	TGCAGTGCTCGAGCGGGATCCTACGAGCAGTACTTC
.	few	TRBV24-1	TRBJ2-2	CATSDSTGYTGELFF	TGTGCCACCAGTGATTCGACGGGATACACCGGGGAGCTGTTTTTT
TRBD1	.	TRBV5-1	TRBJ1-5	CASSLGTGRNQPQHF	TGCGCCAGCAGCCTGGGGACAGGTCGCAATCAGCCCCAGCATTTT
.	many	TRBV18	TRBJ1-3	CASSPRTFGNTIYF	TGTGCCAGCTCACCCCGCACCTTTGGAAACACCATATATTTT
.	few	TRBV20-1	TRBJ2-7	CSARGSESYEQYF	TGCAGTGCTAGAGGCAGCGAATCCTACGAGCAGTACTTC
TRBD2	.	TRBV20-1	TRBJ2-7	CSARAASGHSYEQYF	TGCAGTGCTAGGGCAGCTAGCGGGCACTCCTACGAGCAGTACTTC
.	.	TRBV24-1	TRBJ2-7	CATSDSARDTYEQYF	TGTGCCACCAGTGATTCGGCCCGGGACACCTACGAGCAGTACTTC